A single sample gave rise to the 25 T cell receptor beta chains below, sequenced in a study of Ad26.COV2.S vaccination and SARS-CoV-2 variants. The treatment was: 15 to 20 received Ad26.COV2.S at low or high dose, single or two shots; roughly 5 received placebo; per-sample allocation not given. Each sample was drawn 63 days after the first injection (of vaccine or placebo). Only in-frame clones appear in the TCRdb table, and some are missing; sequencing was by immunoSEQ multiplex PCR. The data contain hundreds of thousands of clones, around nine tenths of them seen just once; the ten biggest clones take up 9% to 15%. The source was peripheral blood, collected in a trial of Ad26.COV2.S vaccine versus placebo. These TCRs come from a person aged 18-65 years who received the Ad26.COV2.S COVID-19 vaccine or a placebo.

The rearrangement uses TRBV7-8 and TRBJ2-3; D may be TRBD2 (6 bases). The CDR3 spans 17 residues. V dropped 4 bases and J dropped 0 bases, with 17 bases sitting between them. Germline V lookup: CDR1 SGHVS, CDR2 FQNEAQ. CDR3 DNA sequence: TGTGCCAGCAGCTCCCCCGCGGGGCCCCTCAGCACAGATACGCAGTATTTT. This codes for CASSSPAGPLSTDTQYF.

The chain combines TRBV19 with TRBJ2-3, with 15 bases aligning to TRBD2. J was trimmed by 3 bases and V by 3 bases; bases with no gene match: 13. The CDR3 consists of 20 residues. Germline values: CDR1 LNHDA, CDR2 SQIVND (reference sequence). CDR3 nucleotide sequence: TGTGCCAGTAGTATTTCTGGAAACAAGGGACTAGCGGGAGGTACAGATACGCAGTATTTT. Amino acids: CASSISGNKGLAGGTDTQYF.

The CDR3 loop is CSVGQGGYWTEAFF. The CDR3 coding sequence is TGCAGCGTTGGACAGGGAGGGTATTGGACTGAAGCTTTCTTT. The chain carries TRBV29-1 and TRBJ1-1; 7 bases map to TRBD1. The CDR3 sequence is 14 residues long. Germline CDR1 is SQVTM and CDR2 is ANQGSEA. V was pared by 4 bases and J by 5 bases, with 10 bases of the junction left unmatched.

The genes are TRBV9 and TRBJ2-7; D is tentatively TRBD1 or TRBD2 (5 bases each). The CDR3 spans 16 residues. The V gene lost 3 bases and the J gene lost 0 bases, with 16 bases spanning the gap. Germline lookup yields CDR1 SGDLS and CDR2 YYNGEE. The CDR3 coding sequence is TGTGCCAGCAGCGAGACCCTGGGGGTGCTCTCCTACGAGCAGTACTTC. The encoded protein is CASSETLGVLSYEQYF.

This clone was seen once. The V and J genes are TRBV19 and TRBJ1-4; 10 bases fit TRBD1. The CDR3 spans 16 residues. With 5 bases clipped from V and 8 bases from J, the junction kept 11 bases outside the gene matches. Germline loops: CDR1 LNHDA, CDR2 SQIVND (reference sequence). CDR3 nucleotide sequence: TGTGCCAGTAGTGGCCCGGACAGGGGGGAGAGGGAAAAACTGTTTTTT. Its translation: CASSGPDRGEREKLFF.

The CDR3 DNA is TGTGCCAGCAGCGGAGACAGGGAAAATTCACCCCTCCACTTT. Translation gives CASSGDRENSPLHF. The V call is TRBV2, the J call TRBJ1-6, with 7 bases aligning to TRBD1. Looked up from germline, CDR1 is SNHLY and CDR2 is FYNNEI. V lost 6 bases to trimming and J lost 7 bases; unmatched junction nucleotides: 6. This CDR3 is 14 amino acids long.

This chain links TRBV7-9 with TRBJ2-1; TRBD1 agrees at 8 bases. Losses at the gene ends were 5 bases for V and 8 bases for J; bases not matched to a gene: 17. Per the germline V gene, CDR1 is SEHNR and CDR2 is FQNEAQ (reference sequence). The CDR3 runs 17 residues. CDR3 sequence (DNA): TGTGCCAGCAGCCCGAGAGGGACAGGCACCCTCTCGGATGAGCAGTTCTTC. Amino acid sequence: CASSPRGTGTLSDEQFF. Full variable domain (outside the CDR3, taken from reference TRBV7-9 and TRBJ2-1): DTGVSQNPRHKITKRGQNVTFRCDPISEHNRLYWYRQTLGQGPEFLTYFQNEAQLEKSRLLSDRFSAERPKGSFSTLEIQRTEQGDSAMYLCASSPRGTGTLSDEQFFGPGTRLTVL.

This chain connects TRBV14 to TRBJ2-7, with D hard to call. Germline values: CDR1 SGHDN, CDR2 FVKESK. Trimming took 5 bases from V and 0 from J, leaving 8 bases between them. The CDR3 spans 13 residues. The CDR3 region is CASSTQSSYEQYF. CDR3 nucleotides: TGTGCCAGCAGCACCCAAAGCTCCTACGAGCAGTACTTC. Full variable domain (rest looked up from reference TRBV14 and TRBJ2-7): EAGVTQFPSHSVIEKGQTVTLRCDPISGHDNLYWYRRVMGKEIKFLLHFVKESKQDESGMPNNRFLAERTGGTYSTLKVQPAELEDSGVYFCASSTQSSYEQYFGPGTRLTVT.

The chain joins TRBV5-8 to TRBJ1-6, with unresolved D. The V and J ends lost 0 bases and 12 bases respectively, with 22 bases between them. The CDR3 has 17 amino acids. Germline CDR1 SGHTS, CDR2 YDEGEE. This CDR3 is CASSLEEVRAHSGPLHF. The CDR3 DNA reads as TGTGCCAGCAGCTTGGAGGAGGTGAGGGCCCATTCGGGACCCCTCCACTTT.

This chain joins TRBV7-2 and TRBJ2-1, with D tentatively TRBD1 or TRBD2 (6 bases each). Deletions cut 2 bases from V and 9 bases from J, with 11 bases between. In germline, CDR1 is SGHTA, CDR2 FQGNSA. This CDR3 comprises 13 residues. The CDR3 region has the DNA TGTGCCAGCAGCTTAAGGGGGGTGGGTGAGCAGTTCTTC. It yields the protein CASSLRGVGEQFF.

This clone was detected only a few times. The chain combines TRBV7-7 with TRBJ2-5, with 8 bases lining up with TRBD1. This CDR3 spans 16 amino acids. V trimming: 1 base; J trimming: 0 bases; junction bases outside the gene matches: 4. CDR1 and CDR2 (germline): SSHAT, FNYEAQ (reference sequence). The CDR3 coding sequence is TGTGCCAGCAGCTTAGACCCGGGACAGGACCAAGAGACCCAGTACTTC. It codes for CASSLDPGQDQETQYF.

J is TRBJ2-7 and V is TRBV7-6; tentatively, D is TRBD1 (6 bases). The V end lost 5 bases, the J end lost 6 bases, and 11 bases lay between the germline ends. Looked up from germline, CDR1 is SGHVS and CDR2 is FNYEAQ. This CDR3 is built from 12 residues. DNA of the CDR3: TGTGCCAGCAGCCGCGACAGGCTCGAGCAGTACTTC. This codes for CASSRDRLEQYF.

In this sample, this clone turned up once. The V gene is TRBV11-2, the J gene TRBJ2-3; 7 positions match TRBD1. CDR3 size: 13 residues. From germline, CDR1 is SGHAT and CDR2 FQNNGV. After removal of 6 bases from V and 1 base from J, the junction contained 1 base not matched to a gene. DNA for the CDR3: TGTGCCAGCAGTACAGGGGGCACAGATACGCAGTATTTT. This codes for CASSTGGTDTQYF.

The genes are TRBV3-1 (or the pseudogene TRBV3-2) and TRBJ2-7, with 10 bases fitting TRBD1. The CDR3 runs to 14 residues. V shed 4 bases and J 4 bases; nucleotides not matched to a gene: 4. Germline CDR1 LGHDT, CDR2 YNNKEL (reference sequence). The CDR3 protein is CASSPGTGEYEQYF. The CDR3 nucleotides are TGTGCCAGCAGCCCGGGGACAGGGGAATACGAGCAGTACTTC.

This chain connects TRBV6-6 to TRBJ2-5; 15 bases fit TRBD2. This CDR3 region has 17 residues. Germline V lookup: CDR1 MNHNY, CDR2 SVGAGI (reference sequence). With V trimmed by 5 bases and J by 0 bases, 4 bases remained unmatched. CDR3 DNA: TGTGCCAGCAGTCAGGGACTAGCGGGAGGCCACCAAGAGACCCAGTACTTC. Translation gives CASSQGLAGGHQETQYF.

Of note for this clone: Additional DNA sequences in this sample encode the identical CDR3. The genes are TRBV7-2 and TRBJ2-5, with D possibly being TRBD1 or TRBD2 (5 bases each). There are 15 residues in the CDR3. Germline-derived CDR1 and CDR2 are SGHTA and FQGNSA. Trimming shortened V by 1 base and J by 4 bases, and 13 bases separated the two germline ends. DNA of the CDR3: TGTGCCAGCAGCTTAGGTCAGGGTGGGGGAGAGACCCAGTACTTC. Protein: CASSLGQGGGETQYF.

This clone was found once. The CDR3 nucleotides read TGTGCCAGCAGCGGAGGGGTTTTGAGCACAGATACGCAGTATTTT. It codes for CASSGGVLSTDTQYF. The rearrangement joins TRBV9 to TRBJ2-3, with D perhaps given as TRBD1 or TRBD2 (5 bases each). V lost 3 bases and J 0 bases, leaving 11 bases between the germline ends. Germline V gene sequence: CDR1 SGDLS, CDR2 YYNGEE. The CDR3 runs 15 residues.

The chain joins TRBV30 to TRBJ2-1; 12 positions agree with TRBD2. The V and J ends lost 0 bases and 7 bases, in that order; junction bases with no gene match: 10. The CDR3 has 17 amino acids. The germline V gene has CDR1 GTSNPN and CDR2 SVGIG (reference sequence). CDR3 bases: TGTGCCTGGAGTGTAAGGCCTAGCGGGAGGGCCTGGAATGAGCAGTTCTTC. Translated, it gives CAWSVRPSGRAWNEQFF. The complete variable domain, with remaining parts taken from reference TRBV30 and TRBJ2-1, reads SQTIHQWPATLVQPVGSPLSLECTVEGTSNPNLYWYRQAAGRGLQLLFYSVGIGQISSEVPQNLSASRPQDRQFILSSKKLLLSDSGFYLCAWSVRPSGRAWNEQFFGPGTRLTVL.

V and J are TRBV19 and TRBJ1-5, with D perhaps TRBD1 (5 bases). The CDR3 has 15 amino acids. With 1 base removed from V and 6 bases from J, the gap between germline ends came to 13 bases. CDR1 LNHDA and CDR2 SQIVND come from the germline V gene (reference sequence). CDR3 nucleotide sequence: TGTGCCAGTAGTATAGGAGGAGGGGTCGGTCAGCCCCAGCATTTT. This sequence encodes CASSIGGGVGQPQHF.

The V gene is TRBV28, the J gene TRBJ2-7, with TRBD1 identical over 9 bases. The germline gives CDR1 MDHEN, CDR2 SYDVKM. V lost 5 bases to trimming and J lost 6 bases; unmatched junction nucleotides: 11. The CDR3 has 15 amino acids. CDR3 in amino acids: CASSIYPGTGFEQYF. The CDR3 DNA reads TGTGCCAGCAGTATCTACCCCGGGACAGGGTTCGAGCAGTACTTC.

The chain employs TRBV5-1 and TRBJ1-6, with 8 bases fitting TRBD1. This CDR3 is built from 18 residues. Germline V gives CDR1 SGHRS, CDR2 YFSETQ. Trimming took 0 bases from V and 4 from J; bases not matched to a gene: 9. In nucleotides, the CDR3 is TGCGCCAGCAGCTTGGAGGTCCAGGGGGCAGGGTATAATTCACCCCTCCACTTT. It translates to CASSLEVQGAGYNSPLHF.

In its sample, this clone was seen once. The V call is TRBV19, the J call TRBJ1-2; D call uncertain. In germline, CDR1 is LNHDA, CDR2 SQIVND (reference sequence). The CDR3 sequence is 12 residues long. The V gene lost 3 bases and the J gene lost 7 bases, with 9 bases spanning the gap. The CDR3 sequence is CASSIQAGGYTF. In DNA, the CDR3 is TGTGCCAGTAGTATTCAAGCGGGTGGCTACACCTTC. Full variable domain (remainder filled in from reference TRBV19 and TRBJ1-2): DGGITQSPKYLFRKEGQNVTLSCEQNLNHDAMYWYRQDPGQGLRLIYYSQIVNDFQKGDIAEGYSVSREKKESFPLTVTSAQKNPTAFYLCASSIQAGGYTFGSGTRLTVV.

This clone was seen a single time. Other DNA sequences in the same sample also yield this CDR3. Written as DNA, the CDR3 is TGTGCCAGCAGTTACCTACAGGGGGCGTGGGAGACCCAGTACTTC. Residues: CASSYLQGAWETQYF. The V gene is TRBV6-2 or TRBV6-3, the J gene TRBJ2-5; 9 bases agree with TRBD1. With V trimmed by 2 bases and J by 5 bases, 6 bases remained unmatched. CDR1 is MNHEY and CDR2 is SVGEGT in the germline V gene. The CDR3 is made up of 15 amino acids.

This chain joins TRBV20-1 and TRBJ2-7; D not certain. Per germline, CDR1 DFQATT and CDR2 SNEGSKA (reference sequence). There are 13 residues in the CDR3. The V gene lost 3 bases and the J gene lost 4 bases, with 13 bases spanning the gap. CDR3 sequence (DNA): TGCAGTGCTAGTCCCTTGGGGATATACGAGCAGTACTTC. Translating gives CSASPLGIYEQYF.

The CDR3 DNA sequence: TGTGCCAGCAGTACAGGGTTGATAACCGAGCAGTACTTC. Protein sequence: CASSTGLITEQYF. The chain joins TRBV6-5 to TRBJ2-7, with a weak D call TRBD1 (6 bases). The CDR3 covers 13 residues. V was clipped by 5 bases and J by 6 bases, with 14 bases between them. Germline V gene lookup returns CDR1 MNHEY and CDR2 SVGAGI.